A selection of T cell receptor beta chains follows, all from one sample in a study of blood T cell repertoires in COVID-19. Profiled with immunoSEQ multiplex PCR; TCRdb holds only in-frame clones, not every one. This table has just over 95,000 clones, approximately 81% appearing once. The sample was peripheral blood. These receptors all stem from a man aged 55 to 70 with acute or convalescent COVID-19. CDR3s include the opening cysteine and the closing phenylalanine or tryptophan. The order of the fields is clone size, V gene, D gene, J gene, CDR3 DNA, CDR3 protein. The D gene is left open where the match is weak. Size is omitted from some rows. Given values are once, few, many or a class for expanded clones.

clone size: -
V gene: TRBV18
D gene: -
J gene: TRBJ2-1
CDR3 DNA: TGTGCCAGCTCTCCGTCCTTGGGCGGGCAGGGGGAGGAGGAGCAGTTCTTC
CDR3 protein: CASSPSLGGQGEEEQFF

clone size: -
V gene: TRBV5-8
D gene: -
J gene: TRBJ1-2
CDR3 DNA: TGTGCCAGCAGCTTGGAGGCAGGGAGGGCCTATGGCTACACCTTC
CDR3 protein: CASSLEAGRAYGYTF

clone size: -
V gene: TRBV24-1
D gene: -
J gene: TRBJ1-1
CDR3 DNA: TGTGCCACCAGTGATTTTGAGGGAACTGAAGCTTTCTTT
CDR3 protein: CATSDFEGTEAFF

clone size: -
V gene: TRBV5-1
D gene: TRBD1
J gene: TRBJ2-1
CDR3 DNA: TGCGCCAGCAGCTTCGGGCAGGGGGCGAGGAATGAGCAGTTCTTC
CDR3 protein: CASSFGQGARNEQFF

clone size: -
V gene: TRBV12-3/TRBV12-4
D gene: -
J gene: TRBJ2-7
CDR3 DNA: TGTGCCAGCAGTACAGGGTCCTACGAGCAGTACTTC
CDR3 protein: CASSTGSYEQYF

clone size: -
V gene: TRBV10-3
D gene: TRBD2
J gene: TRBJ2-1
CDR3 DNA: TGTGCCATCAGTGAGTCGGTGGTAGCGGGGGCAGCCTACAATGAGCAGTTCTTC
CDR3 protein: CAISESVVAGAAYNEQFF

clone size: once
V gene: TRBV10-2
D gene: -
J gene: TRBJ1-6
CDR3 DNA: TGCGCCAGCCTCGGACAGCTCGGCGAGAATTCACCCCTCCACTTT
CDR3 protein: CASLGQLGENSPLHF

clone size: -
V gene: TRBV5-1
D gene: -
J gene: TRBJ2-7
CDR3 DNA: TGCGCCAGCAGCCAACAGGGAGGGTCCTACGAGCAGTACTTC
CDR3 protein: CASSQQGGSYEQYF

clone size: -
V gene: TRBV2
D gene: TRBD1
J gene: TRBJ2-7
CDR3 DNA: TGTGCCAGCAAAGAGGGGGCGTCGTACGAGCAGTACTTC
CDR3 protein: CASKEGASYEQYF

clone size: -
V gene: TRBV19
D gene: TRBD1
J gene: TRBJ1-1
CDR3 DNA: TGTGCCAGTAGCTGGGACAGGGGGACTGAAGCTTTCTTT
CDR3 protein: CASSWDRGTEAFF

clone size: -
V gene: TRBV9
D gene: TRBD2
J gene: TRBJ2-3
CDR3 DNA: TGTGCCAGCAGCGTAGGAGGAGGCGGGGGGCCCCCCGTTACGCAGTATTTT
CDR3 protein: CASSVGGGGGPPVTQYF

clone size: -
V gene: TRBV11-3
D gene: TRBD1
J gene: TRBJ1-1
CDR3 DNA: TGTGCCAGCAGCCCCAGAGGGGGCTACACTGAAGCTTTCTTT
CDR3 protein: CASSPRGGYTEAFF

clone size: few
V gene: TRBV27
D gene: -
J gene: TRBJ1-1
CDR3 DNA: TGTGCCAGCAGTTTAGAGGCTGAAGCTTTCTTT
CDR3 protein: CASSLEAEAFF

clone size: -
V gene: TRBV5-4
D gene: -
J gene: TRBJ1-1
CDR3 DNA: TGTGCCAGCAGCTTGGGTAGAAATACTGAAGCTTTCTTT
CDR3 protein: CASSLGRNTEAFF

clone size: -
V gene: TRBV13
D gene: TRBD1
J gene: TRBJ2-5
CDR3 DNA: TGTGCCAGCAGCTGGGGACAGCAAGAGACCCAGTACTTC
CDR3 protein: CASSWGQQETQYF

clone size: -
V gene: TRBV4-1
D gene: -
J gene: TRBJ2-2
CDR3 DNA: TGCGCCAGCAGCCAAGCTAACTTATACACCGGGGAGCTGTTTTTT
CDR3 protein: CASSQANLYTGELFF

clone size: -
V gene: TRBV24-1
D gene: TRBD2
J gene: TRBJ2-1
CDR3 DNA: TGTGCCACCAGTGATTCCTCTGCGGGACTAGCATCCGAGCAGTTCTTC
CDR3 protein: CATSDSSAGLASEQFF

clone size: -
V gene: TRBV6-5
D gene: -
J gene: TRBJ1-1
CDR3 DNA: TGTGCCAGCACCCCTGGGGGGTCTGAAGCTTTCTTT
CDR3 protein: CASTPGGSEAFF

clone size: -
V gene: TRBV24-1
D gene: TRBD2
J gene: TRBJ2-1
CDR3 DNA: TGTGCCACCAGTGATACCGGGACTAGCATCAATGAGCAGTTCTTC
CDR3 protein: CATSDTGTSINEQFF

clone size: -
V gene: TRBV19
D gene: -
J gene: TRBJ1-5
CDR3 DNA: TGTGCCAGTAGCGATTATGCGGGGGGTCAGCCCCAGCATTTT
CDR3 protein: CASSDYAGGQPQHF

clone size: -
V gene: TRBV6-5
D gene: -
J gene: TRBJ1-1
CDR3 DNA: TGTGCCAGCAGTTACTCCCAGGGGCGTGAAGCTTTCTTT
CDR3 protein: CASSYSQGREAFF

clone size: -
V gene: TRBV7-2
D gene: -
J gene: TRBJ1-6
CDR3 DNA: TGTGCCAGCAGCGCCTCAGGGGCAGCCGTCCACTTT
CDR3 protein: CASSASGAAVHF

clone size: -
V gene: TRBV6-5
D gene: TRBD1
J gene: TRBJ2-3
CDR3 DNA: TGTGCCAGCAGACAGGGGGCGAGCACAGATACGCAGTATTTT
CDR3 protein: CASRQGASTDTQYF

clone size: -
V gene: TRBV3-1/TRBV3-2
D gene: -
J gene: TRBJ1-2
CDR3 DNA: TGTGCCAGCAGCCAAGATCAATCTAACTATGGCTACACCTTC
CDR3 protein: CASSQDQSNYGYTF

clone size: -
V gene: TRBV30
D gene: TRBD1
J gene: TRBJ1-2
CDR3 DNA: TGTGCCTGGGGGGACAGGGCGTCAACCTTC
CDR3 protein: CAWGDRASTF

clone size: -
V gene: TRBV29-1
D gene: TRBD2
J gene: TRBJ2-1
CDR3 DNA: TGCAGCGTTGAAGGTGTACTAGCGGGAGCATATGAGCAGTTCTTC
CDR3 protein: CSVEGVLAGAYEQFF

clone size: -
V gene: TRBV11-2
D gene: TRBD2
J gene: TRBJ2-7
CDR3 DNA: TGTGCCAGCAGCCCTCCTAGCGGGAGCTACGAGCAGTACTTC
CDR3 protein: CASSPPSGSYEQYF

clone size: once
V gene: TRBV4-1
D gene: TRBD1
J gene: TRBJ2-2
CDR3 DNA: TGCGCCAGCAGCCCGAACAGGGGCACCGGGGAGCTGTTTTTT
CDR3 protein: CASSPNRGTGELFF

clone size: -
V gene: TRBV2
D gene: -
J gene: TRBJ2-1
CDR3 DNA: TGTGCCAGCAGTGTCGACTACCCATCCTACAATGAGCAGTTCTTC
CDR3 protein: CASSVDYPSYNEQFF

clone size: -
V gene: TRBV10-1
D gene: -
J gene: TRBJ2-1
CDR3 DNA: TGCGCCAGCAGTGAGGCGGGGAGCTCCTACAATGAGCAGTTCTTC
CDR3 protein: CASSEAGSSYNEQFF